This T cell receptor beta chain was recovered during a study of response to subunit inactivated influenza vaccine. Ten or more counts support this clonotype. This CDR3 contains 15 residues. Trimming at V came to 4 bases and at J to 2 bases, leaving 3 bases not matched to a gene. Each CDR3 protein gets one entry after TCRdb re-called the RT-PCR reads with MiXCR. The profile shows about 170,000 distinct CDR3 sequences, about 12% of them singletons. The sample was also reused in another study, on T cells expressing NK-cell markers. As reported in that work: It was by 5'RACE template switching with UMIs that TCR beta cDNA was made.

This specimen was CD8+ T cells sorted from PBMCs, taken about 11 days after vaccination. This receptor was identified in a man aged 50-60 years who received an inactivated influenza vaccine. The chain recombines TRBV12-3 or TRBV12-4 with TRBJ2-1; 9 bases map to TRBD2. Here the CDR3 reads CASSSSGVPYNEQFF. DNA for the CDR3: TGTGCCAGCAGTTCTAGCGGGGTGCCCTACAATGAGCAGTTCTTC.